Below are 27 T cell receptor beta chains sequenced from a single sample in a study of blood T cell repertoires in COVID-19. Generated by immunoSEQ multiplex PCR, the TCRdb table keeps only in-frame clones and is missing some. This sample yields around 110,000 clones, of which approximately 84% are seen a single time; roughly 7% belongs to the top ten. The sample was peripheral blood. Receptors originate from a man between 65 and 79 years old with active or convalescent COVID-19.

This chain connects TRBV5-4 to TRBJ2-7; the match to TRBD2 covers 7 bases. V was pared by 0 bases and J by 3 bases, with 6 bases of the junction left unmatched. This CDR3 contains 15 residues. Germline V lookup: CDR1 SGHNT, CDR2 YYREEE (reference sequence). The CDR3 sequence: CASSLAGGYDYEQYF. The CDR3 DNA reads TGTGCCAGCAGCTTGGCCGGGGGGTATGACTACGAGCAGTACTTC.

The CDR3 region has the DNA TGTGCCAGCAGCCAAGATAGGGGGCTTGGCTACACCTTC. As protein: CASSQDRGLGYTF. V is TRBV4-2 and J is TRBJ1-2, with 7 bases aligning to TRBD1. Germline lookup yields CDR1 LGHNA and CDR2 YNFKEQ. V was pared by 0 bases and J by 7 bases, with 2 bases of the junction left unmatched. The CDR3 runs to 13 residues.

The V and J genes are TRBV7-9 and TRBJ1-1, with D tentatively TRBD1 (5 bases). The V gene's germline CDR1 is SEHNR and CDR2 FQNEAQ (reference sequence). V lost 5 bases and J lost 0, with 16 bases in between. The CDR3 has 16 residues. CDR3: CASSRGVDRVNTEAFF. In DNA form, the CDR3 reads TGTGCCAGCAGCCGAGGAGTAGACAGAGTGAACACTGAAGCTTTCTTT.

Here the CDR3 reads CSVEGHGTPTDTQYF. CDR3 coding DNA: TGCAGCGTTGAAGGGCACGGGACACCCACAGATACGCAGTATTTT. V gene TRBV29-1 combines with J gene TRBJ2-3; a possible D gene is TRBD1 (6 bases). V lost 1 base and J 2 bases, leaving 13 bases between the germline ends. The CDR3 is made up of 15 amino acids. Germline V gene data show CDR1 as SQVTM and CDR2 as ANQGSEA.

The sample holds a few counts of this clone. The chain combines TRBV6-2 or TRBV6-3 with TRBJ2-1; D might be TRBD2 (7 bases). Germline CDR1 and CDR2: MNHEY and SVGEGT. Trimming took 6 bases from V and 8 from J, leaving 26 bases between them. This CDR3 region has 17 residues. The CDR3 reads CASSHEGGGQPFHEQFF. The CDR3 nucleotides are TGTGCCAGCAGCCACGAGGGGGGGGGCCAACCTTTTCATGAGCAGTTCTTC.

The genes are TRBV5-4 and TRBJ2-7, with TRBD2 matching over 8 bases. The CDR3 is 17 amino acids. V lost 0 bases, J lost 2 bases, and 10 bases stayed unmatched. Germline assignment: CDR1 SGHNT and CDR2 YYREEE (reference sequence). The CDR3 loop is CASSLAGASGRPYEQYF. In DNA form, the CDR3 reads TGTGCCAGCAGCTTGGCGGGGGCTAGCGGGCGGCCCTACGAGCAGTACTTC.

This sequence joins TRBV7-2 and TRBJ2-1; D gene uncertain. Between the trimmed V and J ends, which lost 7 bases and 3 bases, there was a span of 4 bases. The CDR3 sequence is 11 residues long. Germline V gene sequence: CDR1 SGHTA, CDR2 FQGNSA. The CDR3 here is CASTLYNEQFF. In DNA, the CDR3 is TGTGCCAGCACACTCTACAATGAGCAGTTCTTC.

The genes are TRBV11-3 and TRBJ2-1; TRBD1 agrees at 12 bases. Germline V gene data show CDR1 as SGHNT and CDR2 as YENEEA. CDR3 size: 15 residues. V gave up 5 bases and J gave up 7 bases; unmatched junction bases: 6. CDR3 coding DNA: TGTGCCAGCAGCCCGGGACAGGGGGCTGGTAATGAGCAGTTCTTC. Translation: CASSPGQGAGNEQFF.

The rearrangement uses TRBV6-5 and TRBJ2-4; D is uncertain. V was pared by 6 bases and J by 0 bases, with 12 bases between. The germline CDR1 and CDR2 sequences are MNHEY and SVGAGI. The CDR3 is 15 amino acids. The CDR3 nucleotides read TGTGCCAGCAGCCAACCTAGTATAGCCAAAAACATTCAGTACTTC. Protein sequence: CASSQPSIAKNIQYF.

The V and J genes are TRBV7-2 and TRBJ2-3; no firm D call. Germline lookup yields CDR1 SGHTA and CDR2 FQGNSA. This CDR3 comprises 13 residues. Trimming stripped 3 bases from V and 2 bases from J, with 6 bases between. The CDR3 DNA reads TGTGCCAGCAGCTTCGGTTACACAGATACGCAGTATTTT. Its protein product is CASSFGYTDTQYF.

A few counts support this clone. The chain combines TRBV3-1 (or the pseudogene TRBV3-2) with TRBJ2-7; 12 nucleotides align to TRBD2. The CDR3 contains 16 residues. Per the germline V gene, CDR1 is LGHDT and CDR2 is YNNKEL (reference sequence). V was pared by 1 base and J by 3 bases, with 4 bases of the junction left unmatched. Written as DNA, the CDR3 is TGTGCCAGCAGCCAAGGCTGGACTAGCGGGATCTACGAGCAGTACTTC. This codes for CASSQGWTSGIYEQYF.

In DNA, the CDR3 is TGTGCCAGCAGCTTAGAGGGACTAGCGGGGAATGAGCAGTTCTTC. Its protein is CASSLEGLAGNEQFF. The rearrangement uses TRBV11-3 and TRBJ2-1; 13 nucleotides line up with TRBD2. V dropped 0 bases and J dropped 7; count of bases not matched to a gene: 0. Germline V CDR1 and CDR2: SGHNT, YENEEA. CDR3 length: 15 residues.

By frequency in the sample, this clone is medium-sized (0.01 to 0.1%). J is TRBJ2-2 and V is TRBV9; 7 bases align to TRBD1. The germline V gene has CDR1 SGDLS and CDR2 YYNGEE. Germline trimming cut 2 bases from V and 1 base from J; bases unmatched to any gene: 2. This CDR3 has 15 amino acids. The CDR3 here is CASSVQGVNTGELFF. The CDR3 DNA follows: TGTGCCAGCAGCGTCCAGGGGGTGAACACCGGGGAGCTGTTTTTT.

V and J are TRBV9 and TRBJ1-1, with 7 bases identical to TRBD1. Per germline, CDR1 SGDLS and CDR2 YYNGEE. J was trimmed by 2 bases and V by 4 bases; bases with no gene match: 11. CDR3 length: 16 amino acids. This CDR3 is CASSPTLTGLNTEAFF. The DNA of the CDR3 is TGTGCCAGCAGCCCTACCCTGACAGGGCTCAACACTGAAGCTTTCTTT.

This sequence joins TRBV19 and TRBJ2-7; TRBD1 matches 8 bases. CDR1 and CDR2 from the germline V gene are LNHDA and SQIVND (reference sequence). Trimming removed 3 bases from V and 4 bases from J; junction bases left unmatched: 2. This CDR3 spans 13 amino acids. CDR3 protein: CASSIGQGYEQYF. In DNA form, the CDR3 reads TGTGCCAGTAGTATCGGACAGGGTTACGAGCAGTACTTC. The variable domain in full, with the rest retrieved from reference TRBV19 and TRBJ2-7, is DGGITQSPKYLFRKEGQNVTLSCEQNLNHDAMYWYRQDPGQGLRLIYYSQIVNDFQKGDIAEGYSVSREKKESFPLTVTSAQKNPTAFYLCASSIGQGYEQYFGPGTRLTVT.

The CDR3 sequence is CASSNRDRLNYNEQFF. CDR3 in DNA: TGTGCCAGCAGCAATCGGGACAGGTTAAATTACAATGAGCAGTTCTTC. The V gene is TRBV7-6, the J gene TRBJ2-1; TRBD1 aligns across 8 bases. Germline CDR1 reads SGHVS; CDR2 reads FNYEAQ. The length of the CDR3 is 16 residues. Losses at the gene ends were 5 bases for V and 4 bases for J; bases not matched to a gene: 10.

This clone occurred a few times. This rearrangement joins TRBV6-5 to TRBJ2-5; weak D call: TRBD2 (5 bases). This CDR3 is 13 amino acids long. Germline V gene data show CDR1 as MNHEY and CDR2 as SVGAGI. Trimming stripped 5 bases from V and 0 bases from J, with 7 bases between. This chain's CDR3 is CASSQDYQETQYF. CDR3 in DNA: TGTGCCAGCAGTCAGGACTACCAAGAGACCCAGTACTTC.

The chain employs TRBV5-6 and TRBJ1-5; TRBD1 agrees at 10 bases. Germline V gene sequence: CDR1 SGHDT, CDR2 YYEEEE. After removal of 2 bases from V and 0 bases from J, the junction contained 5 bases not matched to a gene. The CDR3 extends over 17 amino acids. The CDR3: CASSFSGTGVSNQPQHF. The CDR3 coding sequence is TGTGCCAGCAGCTTTTCCGGGACAGGGGTTAGCAATCAGCCCCAGCATTTT.

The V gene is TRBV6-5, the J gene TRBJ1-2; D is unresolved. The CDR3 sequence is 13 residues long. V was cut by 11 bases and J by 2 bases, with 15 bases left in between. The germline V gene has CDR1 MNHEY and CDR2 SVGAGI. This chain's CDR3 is CARKPLGNYGYTF. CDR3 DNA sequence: TGTGCCCGAAAACCCCTAGGCAACTATGGCTACACCTTC.

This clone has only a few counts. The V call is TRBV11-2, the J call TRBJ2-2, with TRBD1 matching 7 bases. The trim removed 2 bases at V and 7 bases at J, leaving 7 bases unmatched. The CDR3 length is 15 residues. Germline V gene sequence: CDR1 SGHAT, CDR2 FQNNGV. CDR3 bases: TGTGCCAGCAGCTTAAACAGGGGTCGTGGCGGGGAGCTGTTTTTT. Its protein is CASSLNRGRGGELFF.

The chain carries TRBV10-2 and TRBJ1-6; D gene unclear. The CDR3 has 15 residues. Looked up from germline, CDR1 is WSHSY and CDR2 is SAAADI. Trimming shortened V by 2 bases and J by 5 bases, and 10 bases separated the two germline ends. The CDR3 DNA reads TGCGCCAGCAGTGAGCACCCCGGGGATAATTCACCCCTCCACTTT. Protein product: CASSEHPGDNSPLHF.

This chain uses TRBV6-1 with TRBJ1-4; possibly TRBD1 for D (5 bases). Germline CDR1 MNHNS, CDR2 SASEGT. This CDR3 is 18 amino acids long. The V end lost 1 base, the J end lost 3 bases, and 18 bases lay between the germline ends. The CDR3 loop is CASSEDSPSRAANEKLFF. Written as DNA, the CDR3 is TGTGCCAGCAGTGAAGACTCACCCTCCAGGGCTGCTAATGAAAAACTGTTTTTT.

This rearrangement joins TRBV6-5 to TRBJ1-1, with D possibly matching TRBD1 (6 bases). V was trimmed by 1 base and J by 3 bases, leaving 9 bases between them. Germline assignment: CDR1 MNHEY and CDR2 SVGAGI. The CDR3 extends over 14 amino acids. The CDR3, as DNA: TGTGCCAGCAGTTACTTGGCAGGGGACACTGAAGCTTTCTTT. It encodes CASSYLAGDTEAFF.

The CDR3 loop reads CASSLQGGTEAFF. CDR3 coding DNA: TGTGCCAGCAGCTTACAGGGAGGGACTGAAGCTTTCTTT. The chain combines TRBV13 with TRBJ1-1; D perhaps matches TRBD1 (5 bases). The length of the CDR3 is 13 residues. The V end was cut by 2 bases, the J end by 5 bases, with 9 bases between. Per germline, CDR1 PRHDT and CDR2 FYEKMQ (reference sequence). Variable domain in full (rest from reference TRBV13 and TRBJ1-1): AAGVIQSPRHLIKEKRETATLKCYPIPRHDTVYWYQQGPGQDPQFLISFYEKMQSDKGSIPDRFSAQQFSDYHSELNMSSLELGDSALYFCASSLQGGTEAFFGQGTRLTVV.

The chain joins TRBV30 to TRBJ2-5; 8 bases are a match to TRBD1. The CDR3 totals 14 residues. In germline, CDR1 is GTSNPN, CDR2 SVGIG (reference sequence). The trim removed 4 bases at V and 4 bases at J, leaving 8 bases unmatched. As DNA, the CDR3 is TGTGCCTGGAAACGGACAGGGCGGCTAGAGACCCAGTACTTC. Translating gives CAWKRTGRLETQYF.

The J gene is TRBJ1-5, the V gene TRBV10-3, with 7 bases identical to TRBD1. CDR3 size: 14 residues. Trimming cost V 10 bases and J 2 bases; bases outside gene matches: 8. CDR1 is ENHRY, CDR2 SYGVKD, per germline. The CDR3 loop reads CATQDRARNQPQHF. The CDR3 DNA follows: TGTGCCACCCAAGACAGGGCGCGCAATCAGCCCCAGCATTTT.

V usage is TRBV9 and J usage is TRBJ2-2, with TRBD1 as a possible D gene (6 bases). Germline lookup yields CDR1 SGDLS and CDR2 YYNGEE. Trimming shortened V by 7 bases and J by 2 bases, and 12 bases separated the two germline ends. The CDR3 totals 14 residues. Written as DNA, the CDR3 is TGTGCCAGCCCCAGGACAGACAACACCGGGGAGCTGTTTTTT. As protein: CASPRTDNTGELFF. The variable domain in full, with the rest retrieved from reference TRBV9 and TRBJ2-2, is DSGVTQTPKHLITATGQRVTLRCSPRSGDLSVYWYQQSLDQGLQFLIQYYNGEERAKGNILERFSAQQFPDLHSELNLSSLELGDSALYFCASPRTDNTGELFFGEGSRLTVL.